A selection of T cell receptor beta chains follows, all from one sample in a study of cytomegalovirus exposure and HLA in healthy donors. The table came from immunoSEQ multiplex PCR; TCRdb's copy has only in-frame clones and leaves some out. The sample holds around 130,000 clones; less than 85% are singletons and the top ten take just over 2.5%. Sequenced material: PBMCs. Every receptor here comes from a man aged 25-40 years in good health and CMV-seronegative. CDR3s include the opening cysteine and the closing phenylalanine or tryptophan. A D gene is named only where the DNA matches it firmly. Rows give clone size only sometimes, using once, few, many, or a class for an expanded clone.

TRBV9,TRBD1,TRBJ1-5,NA,TGTGCCAGCAGCGTAGGCACAGGGGGCCTTCAGCCCCAGCATTTT,CASSVGTGGLQPQHF
TRBV5-1,NA,TRBJ2-7,NA,TGCGCCAGCAGCTCGGCGGGCTTCTACGAGCAGTACTTC,CASSSAGFYEQYF
TRBV7-9,NA,TRBJ2-3,NA,TGTGCCAGCAGCGAGGAGAGCACAGATACGCAGTATTTT,CASSEESTDTQYF
TRBV19,TRBD2,TRBJ2-7,NA,TGTGCCAGTAGTATCCCGGGACTACAACTAAACGAGCAGTACTTC,CASSIPGLQLNEQYF
TRBV7-8,TRBD1,TRBJ1-5,NA,TGTGCCAGCAGCCTAGGGACAGGAAATCAGCCCCAGCATTTT,CASSLGTGNQPQHF
TRBV9,NA,TRBJ1-1,NA,TGTGCCAGCAGCGTAGGGCGGGGTAACACTGAAGCTTTCTTT,CASSVGRGNTEAFF
TRBV28,NA,TRBJ2-7,once,TGTGCCAGCAGTTTATACAGCCGTCCCCCCTACGAGCAGTACTTC,CASSLYSRPPYEQYF
TRBV5-1,NA,TRBJ2-7,NA,TGCGCCAGCAGCTTGGCCCCGGGACACAAAACCCTCCACGAGCAGTACTTC,CASSLAPGHKTLHEQYF
TRBV5-6,NA,TRBJ2-2,NA,TGTGCCAGCAGCTTGAGACAGCAGAACACCGGGGAGCTGTTTTTT,CASSLRQQNTGELFF
TRBV13,TRBD2,TRBJ2-3,NA,TGTGCCAGCAGCTGGGGGACTAGCGGGAGTGACACAGATACGCAGTATTTT,CASSWGTSGSDTDTQYF
TRBV7-9,NA,TRBJ2-7,NA,TGTGCCAGCAGCTTGGCAGGCTGGGAGCAGTACTTC,CASSLAGWEQYF
TRBV6-5,TRBD2,TRBJ2-1,NA,TGTGCCAGCACCCCTAGCGGGAGGTGGAATGAGCAGTTCTTC,CASTPSGRWNEQFF
TRBV14,NA,TRBJ1-3,NA,TGTGCCAGCAGCCAGGACAAGGTCACCACCATATATTTT,CASSQDKVTTIYF
TRBV7-9,TRBD1,TRBJ2-2,NA,TGTGCCAGCAGCTTGCCACCGGGACAGGGTACCGGGGAGCTGTTTTTT,CASSLPPGQGTGELFF
TRBV7-6,TRBD2,TRBJ2-7,NA,TGTGCCAGCAGCTCTAAAGGACTAGGACTGAGCGAGCAGTACTTC,CASSSKGLGLSEQYF
TRBV29-1,TRBD2,TRBJ2-7,NA,TGCAGCGTGGGGGTGGGAGGGCCCTACGAGCAGTACTTC,CSVGVGGPYEQYF
TRBV27,TRBD1,TRBJ1-5,few,TGTGCCAGCAGTCCGTATCAACAGGGGGATCAGCCCCAGCATTTT,CASSPYQQGDQPQHF
TRBV14,NA,TRBJ1-1,NA,TGTGCCAGCAGCGCCCGAACCGGGAACACTGAAGCTTTCTTT,CASSARTGNTEAFF
TRBV6-5,TRBD1,TRBJ2-7,once,TGTGCCAGCAGTTACTCTTCCGGGACAGCGCTCTACGAGCAGTACTTC,CASSYSSGTALYEQYF
TRBV5-1,TRBD2,TRBJ2-2,NA,TGCGCCAGCAGCCCTGTAGCGGGGACCTACACCGGGGAGCTGTTTTTT,CASSPVAGTYTGELFF
TRBV10-1,TRBD2,TRBJ2-2,NA,TGCGCCAGCAGCTCCCCGACTAGCGGGAAAGCCGGGGAGCTGTTTTTT,CASSSPTSGKAGELFF
TRBV4-1,TRBD1,TRBJ1-5,NA,TGCGCCAGCAGCCAAGACACAGGGGGGGGTCGGCAGCCCCAGCATTTT,CASSQDTGGGRQPQHF
TRBV29-1,NA,TRBJ2-7,few,TGCAGCGTATTTACAGAGACCTACGAGCAGTACTTC,CSVFTETYEQYF
TRBV5-4,TRBD1,TRBJ2-2,NA,TGTGCCAGCAGCTTGAACAGGGGGCGTGAGGGCACCGGGGAGCTGTTTTTT,CASSLNRGREGTGELFF
TRBV6-4,NA,TRBJ1-5,once,TGTGCCACCGGTACAGGTACATCGGATCAGCCCCAGCATTTT,CATGTGTSDQPQHF
TRBV5-1,NA,TRBJ2-7,NA,TGCGCCAGCAGCTATGGACAGCTCTACGAGCAGTACTTC,CASSYGQLYEQYF
TRBV19,NA,TRBJ1-2,NA,TGTGCCACGTACAGACCACTTAACTATGGCTACACCTTC,CATYRPLNYGYTF
TRBV9,TRBD2,TRBJ2-1,NA,TGTGCCAGCAGCACGAATAACCTAGCGGGAGAGTACAATGAGCAGTTCTTC,CASSTNNLAGEYNEQFF
TRBV7-3,NA,TRBJ2-2,NA,TGTGCCAGCAGCTTAGTAGCGCGTGGCACCGGGGAGCTGTTTTTT,CASSLVARGTGELFF
TRBV7-9,NA,TRBJ2-7,NA,TGTGCCAGCAGCTTAGTCGGCGAGCAGTACTTC,CASSLVGEQYF
TRBV30,TRBD1,TRBJ1-5,NA,TGTGCCTGGAGTGTTCAGGGGGGCAATCAGCCCCAGCATTTT,CAWSVQGGNQPQHF
TRBV7-9,NA,TRBJ2-1,NA,TGTGCCAGCACCAGAAGCCGACAAATTAACTACAATGAGCAGTTCTTC,CASTRSRQINYNEQFF
TRBV4-1,TRBD1,TRBJ1-5,NA,TGCGCCAGCAGCTTGTCCGCAGGGGGCCTTTTCAATCAGCCCCAGCATTTT,CASSLSAGGLFNQPQHF
TRBV5-1,TRBD1,TRBJ2-1,NA,TGCGCCAGCAGCCCACAGGGGCCAAAAGCCTATGAGCAGTTCTTC,CASSPQGPKAYEQFF
TRBV9,TRBD1,TRBJ1-2,NA,TGTGCCAGCAGCGGCCGGGACAGCTATGGCTACACCTTC,CASSGRDSYGYTF
TRBV30,NA,TRBJ2-5,NA,TGTGCCTGGAGTGCGGGGGATCGAGAGACCCAGTACTTC,CAWSAGDRETQYF
TRBV28,NA,TRBJ2-2,NA,TGTGCCAGCATAGGAGGGAAGTACACCGGGGAGCTGTTTTTT,CASIGGKYTGELFF
TRBV30,TRBD2,TRBJ2-2,NA,TGTGCCTGGAGTGTTTCTAGCGGGAGCCCTCGTGAAACCGGGGAGCTGTTTTTT,CAWSVSSGSPRETGELFF
TRBV11-2,NA,TRBJ2-5,NA,TGTGCCAGCAGCTTAGATCAGGGGACCATTGGGACCCAGTACTTC,CASSLDQGTIGTQYF
TRBV28,NA,TRBJ2-7,NA,TGTGCCAGCAGTTTAAGCCGAGGCGGAGCCTACGAGCAGTACTTC,CASSLSRGGAYEQYF
TRBV2,NA,TRBJ1-5,NA,TGTGCCAGCAGTGAAATTTTCAGGGCCCAGCCCCAGCATTTT,CASSEIFRAQPQHF
TRBV28,TRBD2,TRBJ2-1,NA,TGTGCCAGCAGTTTTCAGTCGGGACTAGCGGGCCTCTCCTACAATGAGCAGTTCTTC,CASSFQSGLAGLSYNEQFF
TRBV12-5,NA,TRBJ1-5,NA,TGTGCTAGTGGTGCTTTAGACAGGTATAGCAATCAGCCCCAGCATTTT,CASGALDRYSNQPQHF
TRBV27,TRBD1,TRBJ1-2,few,TGTGCCAGCAGTCCGGACAGGGTCTATGGCTACACCTTC,CASSPDRVYGYTF
TRBV29-1,NA,TRBJ2-1,NA,TGCAGCGTTGAAGATGTAGCTGACGCTATGGTTTACAATGAGCAGTTCTTC,CSVEDVADAMVYNEQFF
TRBV19,NA,TRBJ2-1,NA,TGTGCCAGTAGTTTCGGGGACTCCTACAATGAGCAGTTCTTC,CASSFGDSYNEQFF
TRBV28,NA,TRBJ1-6,few,TGTGCCAGCAGTTTAAGTGAGGGCCTCGGCTCCTATAATTCACCCCTCCACTTT,CASSLSEGLGSYNSPLHF